The 27 T cell receptor beta chains below all came from one sample that was sequenced in a study of T cell repertoires in cytomegalovirus infection. TCRdb reprocessed the reads with MiXCR, giving one entry per CDR3 protein. The sample has around 800,000 distinct CDR3 sequences, 32% seen once. No cognate antigen is known for these TCRs. Sequencing was performed on cultured CD8+ T cells from PBMCs, taken from culture after CMV antigen stimulation. Receptor source: a human donor in good health (CMV status not recorded). Some clones in this sample may be carry-over from other donors' samples.

V is TRBV5-4 and J is TRBJ2-5; 11 positions match TRBD2. The V and J ends lost 5 bases and 5 bases, in that order; junction bases with no gene match: 8. The V gene's germline CDR1 is SGHNT and CDR2 YYREEE (reference sequence). This CDR3 contains 15 residues. CDR3 loop: CASSLSGGAVETQYF. In DNA form, the CDR3 reads TGTGCCAGCAGTCTTAGCGGGGGGGCCGTGGAGACCCAGTACTTC.

V and J are TRBV12-3 or TRBV12-4 and TRBJ1-5, with D possibly being TRBD1 (5 bases). V dropped 5 bases and J dropped 3 bases, with 20 bases sitting between them. The CDR3 extends over 17 amino acids. For the CDR3, the DNA is TGTGCCAGCAGTCCCTGGGGCTACAAGGAAGACAATCAGCCCCAGCATTTT. It codes for CASSPWGYKEDNQPQHF.

This rearrangement joins TRBV7-9 to TRBJ1-4; possible D gene TRBD1, 6 bases. Germline V gene lookup returns CDR1 SEHNR and CDR2 FQNEAQ (reference sequence). This CDR3 has 16 amino acids. Deletions cut 5 bases from V and 3 bases from J, with 16 bases between. CDR3 in DNA: TGTGCCAGCAGCCACCGAGAGCAGGGGTCTAATGAAAAACTGTTTTTT. The encoded protein is CASSHREQGSNEKLFF.

This clonotype was seen a few times. This rearrangement joins TRBV7-9 to TRBJ2-7, with D unresolved. CDR1 SEHNR and CDR2 FQNEAQ come from the germline V gene (reference sequence). Trimming took off 1 base at V and 4 bases at J, with 8 bases between the two ends. The CDR3 is made up of 13 amino acids. This CDR3 is CASSLDKWYEQYF. The DNA of the CDR3 is TGTGCCAGCAGCTTAGACAAGTGGTACGAGCAGTACTTC.

The rearrangement uses TRBV27 and TRBJ2-2; TRBD2 matches 13 bases. Looked up from germline, CDR1 is MNHEY and CDR2 is SMNVEV (reference sequence). Trimming at V came to 3 bases and at J to 0 bases, leaving 1 base not matched to a gene. The CDR3 loop spans 17 amino acids. CDR3 sequence reads: CASSFGLAGANTGELFF. The CDR3, as DNA: TGTGCCAGCAGTTTCGGACTAGCGGGGGCGAACACCGGGGAGCTGTTTTTT.

This clonotype turned up a few times. The chain has TRBV4-1 and TRBJ2-1; no clear D gene. V was cut by 9 bases and J by 6 bases, with 9 bases left in between. The germline gives CDR1 MGHRA, CDR2 YSYEKL. This CDR3 has 11 residues. The CDR3 nucleotides read TGCGCCAGTCAAAGTCGCAATGAGCAGTTCTTC. It yields the protein CASQSRNEQFF.

There are many counts of this clonotype. The chain combines TRBV7-8 with TRBJ1-2; 7 bases map to TRBD1. The CDR3 is 14 amino acids. CDR1 is SGHVS and CDR2 is FQNEAQ in the germline V gene. V gave up 5 bases and J gave up 4 bases; unmatched junction bases: 7. The CDR3 region is CASSLLGTAYGYTF. CDR3 in DNA: TGTGCCAGCAGCCTTCTGGGGACAGCCTATGGCTACACCTTC.

Of note for this clonotype: One end of the junction fails to match germline, which may point to a read error. This chain uses TRBV4-3 with TRBJ2-5; possible D gene TRBD1, 7 bases. The CDR3 length is 17 residues. The V gene's germline CDR1 is LGHNA and CDR2 YSLEER. CDR3 DNA sequence: TGCGTCAGCAGCCAAGGAGGGACAGCGAACCCTCAAGAGACCCAGTACTTC. It codes for CVSSQGGTANPQETQYF.

This chain joins TRBV5-4 and TRBJ1-1; D is unclear. V lost 4 bases to trimming and J lost 2 bases, with 15 bases between them. CDR3 length: 15 residues. Germline assignment: CDR1 SGHNT and CDR2 YYREEE (reference sequence). This CDR3 reads CASSVDNAFNTEAFF. The CDR3 coding sequence is TGTGCCAGCAGCGTTGACAACGCGTTCAACACTGAAGCTTTCTTT.

This clonotype was seen a few times. The chain employs TRBV12-5 and TRBJ2-2; possibly TRBD2 for D (6 bases). Germline loops: CDR1 LGHNT, CDR2 FRNRAP. This CDR3 has 16 amino acids. Trimming removed 7 bases from V and 2 bases from J, with 17 bases in between. CDR3: CASESLPGLNTGELFF. The CDR3 nucleotides read TGTGCTAGTGAGAGCCTGCCGGGACTTAACACCGGGGAGCTGTTTTTT.

The chain recombines TRBV4-2 with TRBJ1-1; D might be TRBD1 (6 bases). The CDR3 covers 14 residues. The germline CDR1 and CDR2 sequences are LGHNA and YNFKEQ. The germline V and J ends were trimmed by 4 bases and 10 bases, with 19 bases remaining between them. CDR3 residues: CASSPAGANTLAFF. The DNA of the CDR3 is TGTGCCAGCAGCCCAGCAGGGGCTAACACTTTAGCTTTCTTT.

Turning to this clonotype: A much larger clonotype is one base distant, so this may be a read error. The rearrangement joins TRBV7-6 to TRBJ1-5; possibly TRBD1 for D (5 bases). The CDR3 has 13 amino acids. CDR1 and CDR2 from the germline V gene are SGHVS and FNYEAQ. CDR3 in amino acids: CANSPTGEGPQHF. In DNA, the CDR3 is TGTGCCAACAGCCCAACAGGAGAGGGGCCCCAGCATTTT. Based on the CDR3 plus reference TRBV7-6 and TRBJ1-5, the full variable domain is GAGVSQSPRYKVTKRGQDVALRCDPISGHVSLYWYRQALGQGPEFLTYFNYEAQQDKSGLPNDRFSAERPEGSISTLTIQRTEQRDSAMYRCANSPTGEGPQHFGDGTRLSIL.

The genes are TRBV6-5 and TRBJ2-6; 9 bases align to TRBD1. V trimming: 2 bases; J trimming: 4 bases; junction bases outside the gene matches: 15. Germline lookup yields CDR1 MNHEY and CDR2 SVGAGI. CDR3 length: 20 residues. CDR3 DNA: TGTGCCAGCAGTTACCCCTCGCCGGGACAGGGTGAGACAGGGGCCAACGTCCTGACTTTC. Translated, it gives CASSYPSPGQGETGANVLTF.

This clonotype was observed a few times. At one of its ends the junction is not consistent with the germline gene, which may arise from a read error. This sequence joins TRBV7-9 and TRBJ2-1, with D uncertain. The germline V gene has CDR1 SEHNR and CDR2 FQNEAQ (reference sequence). The CDR3 sequence is 15 residues long. CDR3 DNA sequence: TGTGTCAGCAGCAAATATGACACTAACATGGCTGAGCAGTTCTTC. Translating gives CVSSKYDTNMAEQFF. The full variable domain, rest sourced from reference TRBV7-9 and TRBJ2-1, is DTGVSQNPRHKITKRGQNVTFRCDPISEHNRLYWYRQTLGQGPEFLTYFQNEAQLEKSRLLSDRFSAERPKGSFSTLEIQRTEQGDSAMYLCVSSKYDTNMAEQFFGPGTRLTVL.

This clonotype has a handful of counts. The V call is TRBV7-9, the J call TRBJ2-7; no clear D. Germline CDR1 and CDR2: SEHNR and FQNEAQ (reference sequence). This CDR3 is built from 13 residues. V lost 1 base, J lost 3 bases, and 7 bases lay in between. The CDR3 is CASSLDSHYEQYV. CDR3 DNA sequence: TGTGCCAGCAGCTTAGACAGCCACTACGAGCAGTACGTC.

The rearrangement joins TRBV6-8 to TRBJ1-4; tentatively, D is TRBD1 (6 bases). The V end was cut by 8 bases, the J end by 4 bases, with 23 bases between. Germline CDR1 reads MNHGY; CDR2 reads SAAAGT. This CDR3 has 17 amino acids. CDR3 in amino acids: CASATTGAHHLNEKLFF. The CDR3 DNA is TGTGCCAGCGCCACGACAGGAGCCCACCACCTTAATGAAAAACTGTTTTTT.

The V and J genes are TRBV6-6 and TRBJ1-2; D unclear. The CDR3 is 16 residues long. V shed 1 base and J shed 3 bases, with 15 bases lying between them. CDR1 is MNHNY, CDR2 SVGAGI, per germline (reference sequence). CDR3 coding DNA: TGTGCCAGCAGTTACTGGTGGACGTCACTGGACTATGGCTACACCTTC. Amino acids: CASSYWWTSLDYGYTF.

This clonotype was counted a few times. The chain recombines TRBV7-6 with TRBJ1-1; D gene ambiguous. The CDR3 spans 13 residues. Germline-derived CDR1 and CDR2 are SGHVS and FNYEAQ. V lost 5 bases and J lost 1, with 8 bases in between. The CDR3 DNA is TGTGCCAGCAGCCCTGAGACGAACACTGAAGCTTTCTTT. It yields the protein CASSPETNTEAFF.

This CDR3 is CASSLMSTGELFF. CDR3 DNA: TGTGCCAGCAGTTTAATGAGCACCGGGGAGCTGTTTTTT. The chain carries TRBV27 and TRBJ2-2; no clear D gene. V shed 2 bases and J shed 4 bases, with 5 bases lying between them. The CDR3 has 13 amino acids. Germline CDR1 and CDR2: MNHEY and SMNVEV (reference sequence).

Written as DNA, the CDR3 is TGTGCCAGCAGATCCAGGACAGGGGGTGCAGATACGCAGTATTTT. Translation gives CASRSRTGGADTQYF. The chain links TRBV7-6 to TRBJ2-3, with 10 bases matching TRBD1. With V trimmed by 6 bases and J by 4 bases, 7 bases remained unmatched. The CDR3 is made up of 15 amino acids. From germline, CDR1 is SGHVS and CDR2 FNYEAQ.

The table lists this clonotype with a few counts. The CDR3 here is CASRPRDSPELTIYF. CDR3 DNA sequence: TGTGCCAGCAGGCCGAGGGACAGCCCGGAGCTTACCATATATTTT. The chain is built from TRBV25-1 and TRBJ1-3, with 7 bases identical to TRBD1. The length of the CDR3 is 15 residues. The germline CDR1 and CDR2 sequences are MGHDK and SYGVNS. Trimming removed 6 bases from V and 10 bases from J; junction bases left unmatched: 15.

This clonotype was picked up many times. V is TRBV7-8 and J is TRBJ2-7; D is uncertain. Germline V CDR1 and CDR2: SGHVS, FQNEAQ. This CDR3 is 12 amino acids long. V was pared by 1 base and J by 4 bases, with 5 bases between. The CDR3 protein is CASSLVRYEQYF. CDR3 nucleotide sequence: TGTGCCAGCAGCTTAGTGAGATACGAGCAGTACTTC.

This clonotype was seen more than once but under ten times. V gene TRBV2 combines with J gene TRBJ1-5; the D is unclear. Germline lookup yields CDR1 SNHLY and CDR2 FYNNEI. With 4 bases removed from V and 0 bases from J, the gap between germline ends came to 10 bases. The CDR3 consists of 15 residues. CDR3 bases: TGTGCCAGCAGTGTGTTAGGTTATAGCAATCAGCCCCAGCATTTT. Translated: CASSVLGYSNQPQHF.

The table lists this clonotype with a few counts. The J gene is TRBJ1-4, the V gene TRBV6-6, with no clear D. CDR3 length: 15 residues. Germline CDR1 is MNHNY and CDR2 is SVGAGI (reference sequence). V lost 2 bases, J lost 0 bases, and 7 bases lay in between. This chain's CDR3 is CASSYPGATNEKLFF. The DNA for the CDR3 is TGTGCCAGCAGTTACCCCGGAGCAACTAATGAAAAACTGTTTTTT.

Concerning this clonotype: A much larger clone differs by one base, so this may be a read error. Lacking the conserved final phenylalanine or tryptophan, this CDR3 likely reflects a read error. The chain couples TRBV7-2 to TRBJ2-7; weak D call: TRBD1 (5 bases). The CDR3 runs 12 residues. Germline lookup yields CDR1 SGHTA and CDR2 FQGNSA. V was pared by 1 base and J by 6 bases, with 7 bases between. The DNA for the CDR3 is TGTGCCAGCAGCTTAGGACAGAGCGAGCAGTACGCC. It yields the protein CASSLGQSEQYA.

There are many counts of this clonotype. CDR3 nucleotide sequence: TGTGCCAGCAGCTTAGAGGGGGGTATCACAGATACGCAGTATTTT. Translating gives CASSLEGGITDTQYF. The rearrangement joins TRBV7-2 to TRBJ2-3; D might be TRBD1 or TRBD2, each matching 6 bases. Germline assignment: CDR1 SGHTA and CDR2 FQGNSA. V lost 1 base and J lost 2, with 10 bases in between. This CDR3 is built from 15 residues.

The chain joins TRBV5-4 to TRBJ2-7, with TRBD2 as a possible D gene (5 bases). This CDR3 spans 15 amino acids. The V end lost 3 bases, the J end lost 1 base, and 14 bases lay between the germline ends. Germline V gene lookup returns CDR1 SGHNT and CDR2 YYREEE (reference sequence). The CDR3 DNA follows: TGTGCCAGCAGCTCCTCTGCGGGCCCTTCCTACGAGCAGTACGTC. Its protein product is CASSSSAGPSYEQYV.